The rows below give T cell receptor beta chains drawn from one sample of a study of beta chain features in type 1 diabetes. Sequencing was performed with immunoSEQ multiplex PCR; in TCRdb, only in-frame clones are kept and a portion is missing. The data hold 150,000 to 170,000 clones, with about 9.3% observed a single time. Specimen: central memory CD4+ T cells from blood. The receptors originated from a man under 40 with type 1 diabetes. Each CDR3 is given with its conserved first and last residue. Each record gives: V gene, D gene, clone size, J gene, CDR3 protein, CDR3 DNA. A D gene is named only where the DNA matches it firmly. Rows give clone size only sometimes, using once, few, many, or a class for an expanded clone.

TRBV7-3	NA	NA	TRBJ2-1	CASSQGSGSYNEQFF	TGTGCCAGCAGCCAAGGTAGCGGCTCCTACAATGAGCAGTTCTTC
TRBV9	TRBD2	few	TRBJ2-1	CASSPGRAWEQFF	TGTGCCAGCAGCCCTGGGAGGGCGTGGGAGCAGTTCTTC
TRBV5-1	NA	once	TRBJ2-5	CASSLGALAAQETQYF	TGCGCCAGCAGCTTGGGGGCCCTAGCCGCCCAAGAGACCCAGTACTTC
TRBV5-1	TRBD1	few	TRBJ2-1	CASSLQGAHNEQFF	TGCGCCAGCAGCCTGCAGGGGGCTCACAATGAGCAGTTCTTC
TRBV27	NA	few	TRBJ2-7	CASSSVRSEQYF	TGTGCCAGCAGTTCGGTGCGGAGCGAGCAGTACTTC
TRBV5-8	NA	NA	TRBJ1-2	CASSLEGAGYGYTF	TGTGCCAGCAGCTTGGAAGGCGCAGGCTATGGCTACACCTTC
TRBV7-2	NA	NA	TRBJ2-1	CASSLDSRGEQFF	TGTGCCAGCAGCTTAGATTCCCGGGGGGAGCAGTTCTTC
TRBV29-1	TRBD2	NA	TRBJ2-7	CSAFSGTSYEQYF	TGCAGCGCCTTTAGCGGGACCTCCTACGAGCAGTACTTC
TRBV29-1	NA	few	TRBJ1-2	CSVVEGDGYTF	TGCAGCGTTGTTGAGGGGGATGGCTACACCTTC
TRBV11-2	NA	NA	TRBJ1-2	CASSSWNSGYYGYTF	TGTGCCAGCAGCTCTTGGAACAGCGGATATTATGGCTACACCTTC
TRBV5-1	NA	NA	TRBJ1-5	CASSLLAGGDQPQHF	TGCGCCAGCAGCTTGCTCGCGGGAGGGGATCAGCCCCAGCATTTT
TRBV29-1	NA	few	TRBJ1-5	CSVGDSNSNQPQHF	TGCAGCGTTGGTGACAGCAATAGCAATCAGCCCCAGCATTTT
TRBV7-9	NA	few	TRBJ1-1	CASSVAEAFF	TGTGCCAGCAGCGTCGCTGAAGCTTTCTTT
TRBV7-9	TRBD1	NA	TRBJ2-1	CASSSQGAVSGEQFF	TGTGCCAGCAGCTCACAGGGGGCAGTGTCCGGTGAGCAGTTCTTC
TRBV29-1	TRBD1	few	TRBJ1-2	CSVTRTGGVGYGYTF	TGCAGCGTTACCCGGACAGGGGGCGTCGGCTATGGCTACACCTTC
TRBV11-3	TRBD1	NA	TRBJ2-3	CASARGSGGAVTQYF	TGTGCCAGCGCCAGGGGATCAGGGGGCGCCGTGACGCAGTATTTT
TRBV19	TRBD1	few	TRBJ1-1	CASSTAGTGAVEAFF	TGTGCCAGTAGTACCGCCGGGACAGGGGCGGTTGAAGCTTTCTTT
TRBV4-3	NA	NA	TRBJ1-2	CASSQASGLGGYTF	TGCGCCAGCAGCCAAGCCTCAGGGTTGGGTGGCTACACCTTC
TRBV28	NA	NA	TRBJ2-3	CASSFLSRGVSTDTQYF	TGTGCCAGCAGTTTCCTTAGCAGGGGGGTAAGCACAGATACGCAGTATTTT
TRBV19	TRBD1	NA	TRBJ1-2	CASSIPTGQHYGYTF	TGTGCCAGTAGTATCCCGACGGGACAGCACTATGGCTACACCTTC
TRBV5-4	NA	few	TRBJ2-5	CASSLDQGYQETQYF	TGTGCCAGCAGCTTGGATCAGGGGTACCAAGAGACCCAGTACTTC
TRBV6-1	TRBD1	few	TRBJ1-5	CASSLDRGINQPQHF	TGTGCCAGCAGCCTGGACAGGGGGATTAATCAGCCCCAGCATTTT
TRBV13	TRBD2	few	TRBJ2-2	CASSHGPASGLNTGELFF	TGTGCCAGCAGCCACGGTCCCGCTAGCGGCCTGAACACCGGGGAGCTGTTTTTT
TRBV2	TRBD2	NA	TRBJ2-3	CATGALAAPDTQYF	TGTGCCACGGGTGCCCTAGCGGCCCCAGATACGCAGTATTTT
TRBV11-1	TRBD1	NA	TRBJ2-3	CASSPAQGARDTQYF	TGTGCCAGCAGCCCCGCCCAGGGGGCGCGAGATACGCAGTATTTT
TRBV19	NA	few	TRBJ1-5	CASRFTGGNQPQHF	TGTGCCAGTAGGTTCACCGGAGGCAATCAGCCCCAGCATTTT
TRBV7-9	NA	NA	TRBJ2-7	CASSIDSSLGEQYF	TGTGCCAGCAGTATAGACAGTAGCCTGGGCGAGCAGTACTTC
TRBV27	TRBD2	NA	TRBJ2-3	CASSFLAGGLTDTQYF	TGTGCCAGCAGTTTCCTAGCGGGAGGCCTCACAGATACGCAGTATTTT
TRBV27	NA	NA	TRBJ1-1	CASSTQNTEAFF	TGTGCCAGCAGCACACAAAACACTGAAGCTTTCTTT
TRBV28	NA	NA	TRBJ2-1	CASSFRGSNEIGQFF	TGTGCCAGCAGTTTCCGGGGTTCGAATGAGATTGGGCAGTTCTTC
TRBV7-2	NA	few	TRBJ2-1	CASSLSGNEQFF	TGTGCCAGCAGCCTTAGCGGCAATGAGCAGTTCTTC
TRBV2	TRBD1	NA	TRBJ2-2	CASTRDRDFTGELFF	TGTGCCAGCACTCGTGACAGGGATTTCACCGGGGAGCTGTTTTTT
TRBV27	NA	few	TRBJ2-1	CASTVTGSSYNEQFF	TGTGCCAGCACTGTTACAGGGAGCTCCTACAATGAGCAGTTCTTC
TRBV7-9	NA	NA	TRBJ2-6	CASTGRGQLTGANVLTF	TGTGCCAGCACGGGCAGGGGTCAATTGACTGGGGCCAACGTCCTGACTTTC
TRBV2	TRBD1	NA	TRBJ1-3	CASSATGVSGNTIYF	TGTGCCAGCAGTGCGACAGGGGTCTCTGGAAACACCATATATTTT
TRBV6-5	NA	NA	TRBJ2-2	CASSYRGTGELFF	TGTGCCAGCAGTTACCGCGGTACCGGGGAGCTGTTTTTT
TRBV19	NA	NA	TRBJ2-1	CASSDRLTSSSYNEQFF	TGTGCCAGTAGTGACCGACTTACTTCGAGCTCCTACAATGAGCAGTTCTTC
TRBV15	TRBD1	few	TRBJ2-1	CATSRPGTGAATEQFF	TGTGCCACCAGCAGACCCGGGACAGGAGCCGCCACTGAGCAGTTCTTC
TRBV27	TRBD2	once	TRBJ2-7	CASSSFIAGANYEQYF	TGTGCCAGCAGTTCCTTCATAGCGGGAGCTAACTACGAGCAGTACTTC
TRBV10-3	NA	few	TRBJ2-2	CAISESLGLRELFF	TGTGCCATCAGTGAGTCTCTGGGCCTGCGGGAGCTGTTTTTT
TRBV9	TRBD2	NA	TRBJ2-3	CASSVLSGNTDTQYF	TGTGCCAGCAGCGTACTGAGCGGGAACACAGATACGCAGTATTTT
TRBV7-9	TRBD2	few	TRBJ2-3	CASSLARRVAGITDTQYF	TGTGCCAGCAGCTTAGCGCGAAGGGTAGCGGGGATCACAGATACGCAGTATTTT
TRBV7-2	NA	few	TRBJ2-2	CASSLTGAAGELFF	TGTGCCAGCAGCTTAACTGGGGCTGCCGGGGAGCTGTTTTTT
TRBV29-1	NA	NA	TRBJ1-5	CSVGEQDNQPQHF	TGCAGCGTTGGAGAACAGGACAATCAGCCCCAGCATTTT
TRBV28	TRBD2	few	TRBJ2-7	CASRGVAGYYEQYF	TGTGCCAGCCGTGGGGTAGCGGGGTACTACGAGCAGTACTTC
TRBV6-6	NA	NA	TRBJ1-5	CASSSPGNQPQHF	TGTGCCAGCAGTTCTCCAGGGAATCAGCCCCAGCATTTT
TRBV28	TRBD1	NA	TRBJ1-4	CASSGTGYEKLFF	TGTGCCAGCAGCGGGACAGGTTACGAAAAACTGTTTTTT
TRBV2	NA	few	TRBJ1-1	CASAISRGTEAFF	TGTGCCAGCGCTATCTCCAGGGGCACTGAAGCTTTCTTT
TRBV7-2	NA	NA	TRBJ2-5	CASSLGRGRETQYF	TGTGCCAGCAGCTTGGGCAGGGGTCGGGAGACCCAGTACTTC
TRBV5-6	NA	NA	TRBJ1-2	CASSLRGNGYTF	TGTGCCAGCAGCTTGAGAGGAAATGGCTACACCTTC
TRBV7-9	TRBD1	NA	TRBJ1-5	CASSPPGDSFQPQHF	TGTGCCAGCAGCCCTCCGGGGGACAGTTTCCAGCCCCAGCATTTT
TRBV15	NA	NA	TRBJ2-7	CATSRDRTSYEQYF	TGTGCCACCAGCAGAGACAGGACTTCCTACGAGCAGTACTTC